This is a list of T cell receptor beta chains from one sample in a study of identical twins. TCRdb reanalysed the 5' RACE reads using MiXCR and keeps one entry per CDR3 protein. Of approximately 350,000 distinct CDR3 sequences listed, about 12% are singletons. The same data also contributed to another study, on yellow fever vaccine responses in identical twins.

The sample was CD8+ T cells sorted from blood. The origin of the receptors is a young woman in good health. The CDR3 runs from the conserved cysteine through the conserved F or W. The order of the fields is CDR3 DNA, CDR3 protein, clone size, D gene, V gene, J gene. The D gene is left open where the match is weak. Clone size is shown for a subset of rows, as once, few, many or a class of expanded clone.

DNA: TGCGCCAGCACACCGACGGGGGCGGGGTACAATGAGCAGTTCTTC; CDR3: CASTPTGAGYNEQFF; size: -; D: -; V: TRBV5-1; J: TRBJ2-1
DNA: TGTGCCAGCAGCCCCCCCGCACAGGGGGCTCGAAACACTGAAGCTTTCTTT; CDR3: CASSPPAQGARNTEAFF; size: few; D: TRBD1; V: TRBV9; J: TRBJ1-1
DNA: TGTGCCAGCAGCCCCCGACTAAGAAATAACTATGGCTACACCTTC; CDR3: CASSPRLRNNYGYTF; size: few; D: -; V: TRBV13; J: TRBJ1-2
DNA: TGTGCCAGCAGGAGCAATCAGCCCCAGCATTTT; CDR3: CASRSNQPQHF; size: few; D: -; V: TRBV28; J: TRBJ1-5
DNA: TGCGCCAGCAGCTTACATCGTAAAGCTACCTACGAGCAGTACTTC; CDR3: CASSLHRKATYEQYF; size: -; D: -; V: TRBV5-1; J: TRBJ2-7
DNA: TGTGCCAGCAGTCCTAGCGGGAGTGGAGAGACCCAGTACTTC; CDR3: CASSPSGSGETQYF; size: few; D: TRBD2; V: TRBV12-3/TRBV12-4; J: TRBJ2-5
DNA: TGTGCCAGCAGGACGGGGGGCAGCTCCTACAATGAGCAGTTCTTC; CDR3: CASRTGGSSYNEQFF; size: few; D: -; V: TRBV6-1; J: TRBJ2-1
DNA: TGTGCCAGCAGCTTACCAGCGGGAGCAATAGATACGCAGTATTTT; CDR3: CASSLPAGAIDTQYF; size: -; D: TRBD2; V: TRBV7-8; J: TRBJ2-3
DNA: TGTGCCAGCAGTGGAGAGGGAAACAATCAGCCCCAGCATTTT; CDR3: CASSGEGNNQPQHF; size: few; D: -; V: TRBV2; J: TRBJ1-5
DNA: TGTGCCAGCAGCATAGGACAGGGGAAGTATTCCGGGGAGCTGTTTTTT; CDR3: CASSIGQGKYSGELFF; size: few; D: -; V: TRBV21-1; J: TRBJ2-2
DNA: TGTGCCAGCAGTTTCTATGGGGGCTCCTACAATGAGCAGTTCTTC; CDR3: CASSFYGGSYNEQFF; size: few; D: -; V: TRBV27; J: TRBJ2-1
DNA: TGTGCCAGCAGAGTCTCTAGCGGATTCCCGAACACCGGGGAGCTGTTTTTT; CDR3: CASRVSSGFPNTGELFF; size: few; D: TRBD2; V: TRBV27; J: TRBJ2-2
DNA: TGTGCCACCAGCAGAGAGGACAGGGGCGCGAATGGCTACACCTTC; CDR3: CATSREDRGANGYTF; size: -; D: TRBD1; V: TRBV15; J: TRBJ1-2
DNA: TGTGCCAGCAGCTTAGGAGCGGGAGATGAGCAGTTCTTC; CDR3: CASSLGAGDEQFF; size: many; D: TRBD2; V: TRBV13; J: TRBJ2-1
DNA: TGTGCCAGCAGCCACTTTACGGGACAGAAGAATTCACCCCTCCACTTT; CDR3: CASSHFTGQKNSPLHF; size: few; D: TRBD1; V: TRBV14; J: TRBJ1-6
DNA: TGTGCCAGCAGCTCAACAGGGCTCGAGCAGTACTTC; CDR3: CASSSTGLEQYF; size: -; D: -; V: TRBV12-3/TRBV12-4; J: TRBJ2-7
DNA: TGCAGCGTGTTGAGGCTAGCGGGAGGTGGTGTGTCAAGGGAGACCCAGTACTTC; CDR3: CSVLRLAGGGVSRETQYF; size: many; D: TRBD2; V: TRBV29-1; J: TRBJ2-5
DNA: TGCAGCGTATACGGACCGATGAACACTGAAGCTTTCTTT; CDR3: CSVYGPMNTEAFF; size: -; D: -; V: TRBV29-1; J: TRBJ1-1
DNA: TGTGCCAGCAGCACACTATTGGACAGGAAAAATGAGCAGTTCTTC; CDR3: CASSTLLDRKNEQFF; size: -; D: TRBD1; V: TRBV7-9; J: TRBJ2-1
DNA: TGTGCCAGCGTGGGACTAGCGGGAGTCCTGAACACCGGGGAGCTGTTTTTT; CDR3: CASVGLAGVLNTGELFF; size: few; D: TRBD2; V: TRBV12-3/TRBV12-4; J: TRBJ2-2
DNA: TGCGCCAGCACTCCGGGGCCCAAAGAGACAGGGCTCTACGAGCAGTACTTC; CDR3: CASTPGPKETGLYEQYF; size: few; D: TRBD1; V: TRBV5-1; J: TRBJ2-7
DNA: TGCGCCAGCAGCCGAGGGACCGAGCAGTACTTC; CDR3: CASSRGTEQYF; size: -; D: -; V: TRBV4-1; J: TRBJ2-7
DNA: TGCAGTGCTAGAGATGTTACTAGCGGGAGAGACACCGGGGAGCTGTTTTTT; CDR3: CSARDVTSGRDTGELFF; size: few; D: TRBD2; V: TRBV20-1; J: TRBJ2-2
DNA: TGTGCCAGCAGTTACGATGAGGGAATGGGCCCAGATACGCAGTATTTT; CDR3: CASSYDEGMGPDTQYF; size: few; D: -; V: TRBV6-2/TRBV6-3; J: TRBJ2-3
DNA: TGTGCCAGCAGCATATCAGGGGAGGGACAGCCCCAGCATTTT; CDR3: CASSISGEGQPQHF; size: few; D: -; V: TRBV7-6; J: TRBJ1-5
DNA: TGTGCCAGTCTTAAGGCCTCCTACGAGCAGTACTTC; CDR3: CASLKASYEQYF; size: -; D: -; V: TRBV2; J: TRBJ2-7
DNA: TGTGCCAGCAGCCAAGGTCCAGGGTACAATGAGCAGTTCTTC; CDR3: CASSQGPGYNEQFF; size: few; D: -; V: TRBV3-1; J: TRBJ2-1